This TCR beta chain was found in a study of blood T cells in healthy people across ages. Turning to this clonotype: Its antigen is still unknown. One end of the junction fails to match germline, which may point to a read error.

The donors, aged roughly 6 to 100, were healthy Caucasians from Russia. A second 7 to 11 cycle PCR used barcoded and J-beta primers. Using its own MiXCR run on the 5' RACE reads, TCRdb lists one record per CDR3 protein. The data show about 1 million distinct CDR3 sequences, around 43% seen once. Study-wide results and limits: Per-million-T-cell TCR beta diversity fell roughly linearly with age. Donor CMV status was unknown, possibly confounding expanded clonotype changes.

Germline V gene sequence: CDR1 MDHEN, CDR2 SYDVKM. This CDR3 has 14 amino acids. Sequencing was done on a sample of blood. This chain connects TRBV28 to TRBJ1-6; maybe TRBD1 (5 bases). The sequence derives from a woman aged 55-70 years in good health. CDR3 sequence reads: CASSLQGRNSPPHF. The CDR3 nucleotides read TGTGCCAGCAGTTTACAGGGTAGAAATTCACCCCCCCACTTT.